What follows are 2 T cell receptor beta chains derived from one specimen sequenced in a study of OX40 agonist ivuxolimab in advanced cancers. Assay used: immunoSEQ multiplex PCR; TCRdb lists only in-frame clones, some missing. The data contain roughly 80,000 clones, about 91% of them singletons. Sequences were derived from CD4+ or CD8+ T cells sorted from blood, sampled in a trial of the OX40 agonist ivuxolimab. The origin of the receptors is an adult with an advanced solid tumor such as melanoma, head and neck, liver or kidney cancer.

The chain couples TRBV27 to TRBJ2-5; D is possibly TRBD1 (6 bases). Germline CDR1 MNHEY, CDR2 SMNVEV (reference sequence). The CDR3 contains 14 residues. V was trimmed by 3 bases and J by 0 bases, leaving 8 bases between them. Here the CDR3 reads CASSFGQNQETQYF. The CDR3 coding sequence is TGTGCCAGCAGTTTTGGACAGAACCAAGAGACCCAGTACTTC.

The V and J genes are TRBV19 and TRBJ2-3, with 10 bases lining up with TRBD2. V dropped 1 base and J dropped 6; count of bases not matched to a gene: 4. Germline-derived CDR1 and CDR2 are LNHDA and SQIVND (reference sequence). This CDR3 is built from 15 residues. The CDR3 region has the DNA TGTGCCAGTAGTATAGGGAGCGGGAGGGGTGATACGCAGTATTTT. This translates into CASSIGSGRGDTQYF. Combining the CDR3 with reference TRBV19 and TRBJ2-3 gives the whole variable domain DGGITQSPKYLFRKEGQNVTLSCEQNLNHDAMYWYRQDPGQGLRLIYYSQIVNDFQKGDIAEGYSVSREKKESFPLTVTSAQKNPTAFYLCASSIGSGRGDTQYFGPGTRLTVL.